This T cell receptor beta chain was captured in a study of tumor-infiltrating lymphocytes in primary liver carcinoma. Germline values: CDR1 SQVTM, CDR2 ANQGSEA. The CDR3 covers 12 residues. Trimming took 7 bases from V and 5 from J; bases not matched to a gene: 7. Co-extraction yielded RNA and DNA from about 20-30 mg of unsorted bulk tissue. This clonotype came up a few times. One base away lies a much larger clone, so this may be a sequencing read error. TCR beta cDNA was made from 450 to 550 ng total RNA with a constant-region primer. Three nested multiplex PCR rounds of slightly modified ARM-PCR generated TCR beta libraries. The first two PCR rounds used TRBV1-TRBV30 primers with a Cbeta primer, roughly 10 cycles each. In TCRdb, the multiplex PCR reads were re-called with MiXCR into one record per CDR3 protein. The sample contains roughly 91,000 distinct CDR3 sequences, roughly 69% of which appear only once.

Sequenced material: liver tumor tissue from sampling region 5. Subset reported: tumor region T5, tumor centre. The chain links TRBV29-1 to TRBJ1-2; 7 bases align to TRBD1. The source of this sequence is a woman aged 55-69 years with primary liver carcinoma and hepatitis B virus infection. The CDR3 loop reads CSAWGQPYGYTF. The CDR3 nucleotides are TGCAGCGCTTGGGGACAGCCTTATGGCTACACCTTC. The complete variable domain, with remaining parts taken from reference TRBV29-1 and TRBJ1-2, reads SAVISQKPSRDICQRGTSLTIQCQVDSQVTMMFWYRQQPGQSLTLIATANQGSEATYESGFVIDKFPISRPNLTFSTLTVSNMSPEDSSIYLCSAWGQPYGYTFGSGTRLTVV.